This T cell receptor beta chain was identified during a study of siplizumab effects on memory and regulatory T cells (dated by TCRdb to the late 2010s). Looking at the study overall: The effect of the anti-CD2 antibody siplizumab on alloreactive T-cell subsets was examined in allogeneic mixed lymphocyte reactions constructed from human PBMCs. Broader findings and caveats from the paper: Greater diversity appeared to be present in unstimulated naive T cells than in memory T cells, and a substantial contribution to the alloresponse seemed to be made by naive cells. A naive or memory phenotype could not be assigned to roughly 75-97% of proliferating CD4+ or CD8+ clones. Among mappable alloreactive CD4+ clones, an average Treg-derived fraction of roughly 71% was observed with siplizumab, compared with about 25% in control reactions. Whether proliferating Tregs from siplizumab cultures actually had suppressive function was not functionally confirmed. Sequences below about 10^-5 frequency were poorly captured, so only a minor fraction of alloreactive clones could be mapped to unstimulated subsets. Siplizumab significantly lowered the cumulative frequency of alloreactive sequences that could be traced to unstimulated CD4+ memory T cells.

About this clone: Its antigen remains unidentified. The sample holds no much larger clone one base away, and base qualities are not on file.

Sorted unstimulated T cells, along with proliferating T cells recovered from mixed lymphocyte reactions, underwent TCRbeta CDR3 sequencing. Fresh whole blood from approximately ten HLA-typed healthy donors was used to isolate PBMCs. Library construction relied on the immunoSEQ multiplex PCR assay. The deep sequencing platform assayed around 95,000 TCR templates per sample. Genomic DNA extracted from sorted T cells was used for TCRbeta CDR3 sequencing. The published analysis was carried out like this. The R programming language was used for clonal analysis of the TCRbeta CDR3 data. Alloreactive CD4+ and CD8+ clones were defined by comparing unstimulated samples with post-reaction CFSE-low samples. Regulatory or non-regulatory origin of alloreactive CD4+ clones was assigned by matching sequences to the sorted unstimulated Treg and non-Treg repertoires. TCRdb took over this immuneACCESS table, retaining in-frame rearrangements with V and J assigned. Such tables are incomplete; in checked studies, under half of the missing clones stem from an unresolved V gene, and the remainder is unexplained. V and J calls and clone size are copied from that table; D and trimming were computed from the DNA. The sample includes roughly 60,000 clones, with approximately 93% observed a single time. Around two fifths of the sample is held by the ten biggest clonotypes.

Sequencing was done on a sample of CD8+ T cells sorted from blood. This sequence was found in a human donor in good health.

CDR3 protein: CAWRPGHLSYEQYF. The bases read TGTGCCTGGAGGCCGGGACACCTCTCCTACGAGCAGTACTTC. The sequence is built from TRBV30 and TRBJ2-7; D gene: possibly TRBD1, on 6 matching bases. CDR1 and CDR2 are drawn from the germline V gene (reference sequence): GTSNPN, SVGIG. The CDR3 sequence holds 14 residues, the cysteine and phenylalanine included. Only CDR3 DNA is held: 42 bases, read in frame from base 1. The junction carries 12 bases between V and J, which are trimmed by 3 bases and 0 bases respectively. With the portions outside the CDR3 filled from the reference TRBV30 and TRBJ2-7 genes, the complete variable region becomes SQTIHQWPATLVQPVGSPLSLECTVEGTSNPNLYWYRQAAGRGLQLLFYSVGIGQISSEVPQNLSASRPQDRQFILSSKKLLLSDSGFYLCAWRPGHLSYEQYFGPGTRLTVT.